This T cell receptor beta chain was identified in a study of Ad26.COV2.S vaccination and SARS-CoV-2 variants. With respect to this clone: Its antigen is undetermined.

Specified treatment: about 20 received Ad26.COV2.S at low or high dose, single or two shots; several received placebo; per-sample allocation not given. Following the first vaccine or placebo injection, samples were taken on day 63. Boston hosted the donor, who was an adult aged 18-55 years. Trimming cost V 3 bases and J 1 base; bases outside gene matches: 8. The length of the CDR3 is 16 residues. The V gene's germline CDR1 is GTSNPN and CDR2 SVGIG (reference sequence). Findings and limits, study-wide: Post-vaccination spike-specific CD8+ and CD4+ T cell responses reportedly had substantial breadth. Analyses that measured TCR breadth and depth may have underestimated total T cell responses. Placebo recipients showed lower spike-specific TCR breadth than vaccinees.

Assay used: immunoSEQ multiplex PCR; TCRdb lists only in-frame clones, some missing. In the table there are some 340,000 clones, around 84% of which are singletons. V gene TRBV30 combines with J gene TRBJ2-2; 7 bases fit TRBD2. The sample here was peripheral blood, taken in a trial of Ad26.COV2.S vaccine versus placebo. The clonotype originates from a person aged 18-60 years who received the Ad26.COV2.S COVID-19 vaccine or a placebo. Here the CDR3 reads CAWSGGSGLNTGELFF. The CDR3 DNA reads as TGTGCCTGGAGCGGGGGTAGCGGGCTGAACACCGGGGAGCTGTTTTTT.